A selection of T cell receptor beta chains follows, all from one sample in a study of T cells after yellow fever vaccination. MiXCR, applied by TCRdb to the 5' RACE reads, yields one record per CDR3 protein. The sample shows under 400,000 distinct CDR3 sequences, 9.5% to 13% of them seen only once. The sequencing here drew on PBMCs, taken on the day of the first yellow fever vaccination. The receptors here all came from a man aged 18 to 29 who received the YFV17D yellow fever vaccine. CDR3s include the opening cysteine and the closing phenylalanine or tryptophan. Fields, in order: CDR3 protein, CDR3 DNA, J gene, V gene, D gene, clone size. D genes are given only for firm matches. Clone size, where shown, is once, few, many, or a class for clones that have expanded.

CASSQDLQRTGTRVYGYTF	TGCGCCAGCAGCCAAGATCTCCAAAGGACAGGGACACGCGTCTATGGCTACACCTTC	TRBJ1-2	TRBV4-3	TRBD1	NA
CASSWTAGLSGNTIYF	TGCGCCAGCAGCTGGACGGCAGGCCTCTCTGGAAACACCATATATTTT	TRBJ1-3	TRBV5-1	NA	NA
CASSLQATEAFF	TGTGCCAGCAGCTTACAGGCCACTGAAGCTTTCTTT	TRBJ1-1	TRBV7-9	NA	many
CASSLRTGDRFSGANVLTF	TGTGCCAGCAGCTTGAGAACGGGGGACAGATTCTCTGGGGCCAACGTCCTGACTTTC	TRBJ2-6	TRBV5-4	NA	few
CAISQNPGRGAGTEAFF	TGTGCCATCAGTCAAAATCCAGGACGGGGCGCGGGCACTGAAGCTTTCTTT	TRBJ1-1	TRBV10-3	NA	NA
CASSADRGSTDTQYF	TGCGCCAGCAGTGCGGACAGGGGAAGTACAGATACGCAGTATTTT	TRBJ2-3	TRBV10-1	TRBD1	NA
CASSGPGGEAFF	TGTGCCAGCAGCGGCCCGGGGGGTGAAGCTTTCTTT	TRBJ1-1	TRBV7-9	NA	NA
CSDLEQETQYF	TGCAGTGATCTTGAGCAAGAGACCCAGTACTTC	TRBJ2-5	TRBV20-1	NA	few
CASSLLDGGADTQYF	TGCGCCAGCAGCTTGCTGGACGGGGGGGCAGATACGCAGTATTTT	TRBJ2-3	TRBV5-1	TRBD2	many
CSANTAFNEQFF	TGCAGTGCTAATACAGCTTTCAATGAGCAGTTCTTC	TRBJ2-1	TRBV20-1	NA	few
CATSDGRRGSNQPQHF	TGTGCCACCAGTGATGGGAGGCGGGGTAGCAATCAGCCCCAGCATTTT	TRBJ1-5	TRBV24-1	NA	NA
CASMLHRDTQYF	TGTGCCAGCATGCTCCACCGGGATACGCAGTATTTT	TRBJ2-3	TRBV7-9	NA	NA
CASSFIQDGRNIQYF	TGTGCCAGCAGCTTTATTCAGGACGGGAGAAACATTCAGTACTTC	TRBJ2-4	TRBV7-9	NA	few
CASSEFPPYRVVDSPLHF	TGTGCCAGCAGTGAATTCCCGCCATACAGGGTCGTGGATTCACCCCTCCACTTT	TRBJ1-6	TRBV25-1	NA	NA
CASSLAGTGVTEAFF	TGTGCCAGCTCACTCGCCGGGACAGGGGTTACTGAAGCTTTCTTT	TRBJ1-1	TRBV18	TRBD1	few
CASSLYGTGLAGLGNEQFF	TGTGCCAGCAGTTTATACGGGACAGGTTTAGCGGGGCTGGGGAATGAGCAGTTCTTC	TRBJ2-1	TRBV12-3/TRBV12-4	NA	few
CASSPRVEGPQETQYF	TGTGCCAGCAGCCCCCGGGTTGAAGGGCCCCAAGAGACCCAGTACTTC	TRBJ2-5	TRBV14	NA	few
CASSPLGQGRNEKLFF	TGTGCCAGCAGCCCCCTGGGGCAGGGTAGGAATGAAAAACTGTTTTTT	TRBJ1-4	TRBV6-1	NA	many
CSVETPGTGKPRYEQYF	TGCAGCGTTGAGACCCCCGGGACAGGCAAACCTCGCTACGAGCAGTACTTC	TRBJ2-7	TRBV29-1	TRBD1	few
CSARSWVEAFF	TGCAGTGCTAGGTCGTGGGTTGAAGCTTTCTTT	TRBJ1-1	TRBV20-1	NA	NA
CASSWGVTQYF	TGCGCCAGCTCCTGGGGGGTCACGCAGTATTTT	TRBJ2-3	TRBV5-1	NA	NA
CASSRLVAGSYEQYF	TGTGCCAGCAGCCGCCTGGTAGCGGGATCTTACGAGCAGTACTTC	TRBJ2-7	TRBV7-2	TRBD2	few